Reported below is one T cell receptor beta chain. The data originate from a study of T cells of healthy individuals. A single record per CDR3 protein comes from TCRdb applying MiXCR to the 5' RACE reads. Of about 96,000 distinct CDR3 sequences detected, roughly 18% appear once; the ten largest clones hold approximately 5.7%. The CDR3 has 16 residues. Germline values: CDR1 MNHEY, CDR2 SVGAGI. Trimming removed 0 bases from V and 0 bases from J, with 11 bases in between. The clonotype comes from a human donor in good health. V and J are TRBV6-5 and TRBJ1-1; D is unclear. CDR3 amino acids: CASSYSRRELNTEAFF. CDR3 coding DNA: TGTGCCAGCAGTTACTCCAGGAGGGAATTGAACACTGAAGCTTTCTTT.